This T cell receptor beta chain was sequenced for a study of T cells in Graves' hyperthyroidism and ophthalmopathy. As to this clonotype: Its antigen is as yet unknown. A single base separates this from a much larger clone, so it may be a read error.

Amplification yielded TCR beta CDR3 regions, with RNA transcripts as the source. During a first-round RT-PCR of the TCR CDR3, the HTBI primer set was used. Each CDR3 protein is one row after TCRdb ran MiXCR on the multiplex PCR reads. The top ten clones hold 55% to 60% of a sample with roughly 290,000 distinct CDR3 sequences, approximately 15% of them seen once. Inclusion characteristics of ophthalmopathy patients comprised a Clinical Activity Score of at least 3, a NOSPECS grade of at least 4, and duration under 3 months. The diagnostic basis comprised clinical symptoms, serum thyroxine and TRAb, thyroid ultrasound and orbital computed tomography. Study observations and caveats: Blood also held most thyroid clonotypes expanded beyond 0.001.

The source material was blood. This receptor was taken from a woman in her fifties or sixties with Graves' ophthalmopathy.

The CDR3 nucleotides read TGTGCCAGCAGTACGCCGCCTCTTATCACCCTCCACTTT. Its translation: CASSTPPLITLHF. The J gene is TRBJ1-6, the V gene TRBV6-1; D is undetermined. The V gene's germline CDR1 is MNHNS and CDR2 SASEGT. V gave up 5 bases and J gave up 14 bases, with 16 bases separating them. This CDR3 region has 13 residues.